This T cell receptor beta chain was sequenced for a study of blood T cell repertoires in COVID-19. Across the study: Sites across the United States, Italy and Spain contributed samples from acute and convalescent COVID-19.

Assay: immunoSEQ multiplex PCR; the TCRdb copy retains only in-frame clones and omits some. The sample yields 130,000 to 150,000 clones, roughly 90% seen once. Adults between about 18 and 89 years of age took part from more than 20 US areas. Grouping used clinical history reported by participants in a survey and questionnaire. This CDR3 spans 15 amino acids. Trimming took off 4 bases at V and 1 base at J, with 12 bases between the two ends. CDR1 and CDR2 from the germline V gene are MNHEY and SMNVEV (reference sequence). V gene TRBV27 combines with J gene TRBJ2-3; weak D call: TRBD2 (5 bases). This clonotype originated in a young woman with acute COVID-19. The source material was PBMCs or T cells enriched from blood (not recorded which). CDR3 amino acids: CASSSRVEGTDTQYF. Written as DNA, the CDR3 is TGTGCCAGCAGTTCCCGGGTGGAGGGCACAGATACGCAGTATTTT.